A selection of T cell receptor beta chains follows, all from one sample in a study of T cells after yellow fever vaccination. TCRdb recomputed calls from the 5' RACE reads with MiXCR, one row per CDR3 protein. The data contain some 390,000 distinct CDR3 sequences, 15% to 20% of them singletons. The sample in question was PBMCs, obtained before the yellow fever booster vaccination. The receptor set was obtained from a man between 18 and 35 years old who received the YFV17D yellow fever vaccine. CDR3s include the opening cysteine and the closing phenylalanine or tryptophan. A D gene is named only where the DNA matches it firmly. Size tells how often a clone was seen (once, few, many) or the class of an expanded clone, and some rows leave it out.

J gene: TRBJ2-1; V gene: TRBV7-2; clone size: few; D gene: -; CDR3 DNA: TGTGCCAGCAGCTTACGCGGGGCTGATTTC; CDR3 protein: CASSLRGADF
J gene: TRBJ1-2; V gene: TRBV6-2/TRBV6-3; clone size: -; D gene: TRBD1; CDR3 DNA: TGTGCCAGCGGAACAGGGGGGATCTATGGCTACACCTTC; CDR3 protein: CASGTGGIYGYTF
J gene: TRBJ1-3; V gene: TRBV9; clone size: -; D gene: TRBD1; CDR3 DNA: TGTGCCAGCAGCGTCGGACAGGGGGGCCGGGGAAACACCATATATTTT; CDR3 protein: CASSVGQGGRGNTIYF
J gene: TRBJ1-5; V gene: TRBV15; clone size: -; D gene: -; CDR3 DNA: TGTGCCACCAGCAGAGACGGACAACAGCCCCAGCATTTT; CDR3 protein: CATSRDGQQPQHF
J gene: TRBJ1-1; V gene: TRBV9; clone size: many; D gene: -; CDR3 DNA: TGTGCCAGCAGCCCAACAAGGGGGGCCCTTACTGAAGCTTTCTTT; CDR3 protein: CASSPTRGALTEAFF
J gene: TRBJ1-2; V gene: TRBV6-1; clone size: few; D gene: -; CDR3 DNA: TGTGCCAGCAGTGGGGCGGGGATGGGCTATGGCTACACCTTC; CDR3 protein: CASSGAGMGYGYTF
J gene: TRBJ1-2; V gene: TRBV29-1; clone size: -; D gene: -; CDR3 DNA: TGCAGCGTTGAATCCTCCCCAGGCTTCGATGGCTACACCTTC; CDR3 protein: CSVESSPGFDGYTF
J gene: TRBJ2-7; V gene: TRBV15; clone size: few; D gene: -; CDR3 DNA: TGTGCCACCAGCAGAGACCGGGGGCGAGTCTCCTACGAGCAGTACTTC; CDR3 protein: CATSRDRGRVSYEQYF
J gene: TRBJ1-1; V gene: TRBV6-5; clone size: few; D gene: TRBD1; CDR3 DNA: TGTGCCAGCAGTAGGGACAGCTGGGCTGAAGCTTTCTTT; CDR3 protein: CASSRDSWAEAFF
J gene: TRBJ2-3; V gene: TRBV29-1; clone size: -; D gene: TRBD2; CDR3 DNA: TGCAGCGCTAGCCCGGACGGGGGAGGGACAGATACGCAGTATTTT; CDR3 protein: CSASPDGGGTDTQYF